The sample holds many counts of the clone carrying this T cell receptor beta chain. Investigators prepared the TCR beta libraries by applying iRepertoire HTBI primers and Arm-PCR of CDR3 regions. One entry per CDR3 protein, called by TCRdb with MiXCR from the multiplex PCR reads. The data hold roughly 400,000 distinct CDR3 sequences, with roughly 20% observed a single time. Between the trimmed V and J ends, which lost 3 bases and 4 bases, there was a span of 15 bases. The germline gives CDR1 LNHNV, CDR2 YYDKDF (reference sequence). The CDR3 spans 15 residues. This entry belongs to a study of regulatory T cells in long-lasting Graves disease. Time point reported: persistent/refractory GD, antithyroid drugs over 5 years with positive TRAb. Preparation of the TCR library used RNA extracted from PBMCs.

Sequences were derived from peripheral blood mononuclear cells (PBMCs), sampled when the disease was refractory, from a patient treated with antithyroid drugs. This TCR came from a female donor with Graves disease. The chain is built from TRBV15 and TRBJ2-5, with D possibly TRBD2 on 6 matching bases. In DNA form, the CDR3 reads TGTGCCACCAGCAGCCTACGCCTGGAGGGAGAGACCCAGTACTTC. It codes for CATSSLRLEGETQYF.